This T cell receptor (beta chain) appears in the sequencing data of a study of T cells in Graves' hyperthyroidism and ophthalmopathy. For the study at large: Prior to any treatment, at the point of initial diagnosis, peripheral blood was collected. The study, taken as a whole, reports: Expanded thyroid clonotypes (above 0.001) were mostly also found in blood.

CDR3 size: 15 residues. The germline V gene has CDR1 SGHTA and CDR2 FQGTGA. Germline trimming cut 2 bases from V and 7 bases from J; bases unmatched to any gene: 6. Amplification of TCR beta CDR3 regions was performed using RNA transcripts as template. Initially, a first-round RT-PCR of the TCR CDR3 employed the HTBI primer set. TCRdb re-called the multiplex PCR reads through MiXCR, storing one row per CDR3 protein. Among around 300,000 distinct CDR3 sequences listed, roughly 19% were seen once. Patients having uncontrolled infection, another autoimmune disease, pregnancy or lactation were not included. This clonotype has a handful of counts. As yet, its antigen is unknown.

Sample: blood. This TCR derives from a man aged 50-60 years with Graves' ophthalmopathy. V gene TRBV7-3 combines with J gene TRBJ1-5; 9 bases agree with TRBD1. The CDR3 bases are TGTGCCAGCAGCTTAGAGGGACAGGGAGTCCAGCCCCAGCATTTT. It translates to CASSLEGQGVQPQHF.